This T cell receptor (beta chain) was sequenced in a study of beta chain features in type 1 diabetes. Study context: What patients shared with healthy donors was a similar profile of age, gender and cell yields. General study results and limits: Insertions were fewer and deletions more numerous at VDJ junctions in type 1 diabetes patients.

Expressed TCRB transcripts were sequenced, since all the RNA that had been isolated was reverse transcribed. Sequenced by immunoSEQ multiplex PCR; TCRdb stores in-frame clones only, minus some. Of more than 150,000 clones listed, approximately 13% are singletons. Comment on this clone: Its antigen is still unknown.

The CDR3 is 15 amino acids. V lost 0 bases, J lost 7 bases, and 16 bases lay in between. Germline V lookup: CDR1 GTSNPN, CDR2 SVGIG (reference sequence). This TCR derives from a woman under 30 in good health. The chain has TRBV30 and TRBJ1-5, with TRBD1 as a possible D gene (5 bases). Sample: central memory CD4+ T cells from blood. As DNA, the CDR3 is TGTGCCTGGAGTGTACCATCAGGGTCGCGGCAGCCCCAGCATTTT. Translation gives CAWSVPSGSRQPQHF.